This TCR beta chain derives from a study of beta chain features in type 1 diabetes. Per germline, CDR1 SGHTA and CDR2 FQGNSA. V was pared by 5 bases and J by 9 bases, with 12 bases of the junction left unmatched. There are 15 residues in the CDR3. Study-wide points: Among patients, naive, central memory and Treg TCRB repertoires appeared more similar than among healthy donors.

Expressed TCRB transcripts got sequenced, as all isolated RNA was reverse transcribed. TCRdb's copy holds only in-frame clones and misses some; the assay was immunoSEQ multiplex PCR. The sample lists about 180,000 clones; 10% to 15% were seen once. CD45RO/CCR7/CD25/CD127/CD95/CD27 staining was used to isolate CD4+ naive, central memory, regulatory and stem cell-like memory cells by sorting. On this clone itself: Its antigen remains unknown.

The V call is TRBV7-2, the J call TRBJ2-1, with 8 bases aligning to TRBD2. Sequencing input: central memory CD4+ T cells from blood. The source of this sequence is a woman between 18 and 30 years old in good health. This chain's CDR3 is CASSLRRNGRGEQFF. The CDR3 coding sequence is TGTGCCAGCAGCCTCCGTCGTAACGGGAGGGGTGAGCAGTTCTTC.